This T cell receptor beta chain is drawn from a study of CD8+CD57+ T cells in acquired aplastic anemia. Study as a whole: Sorted CD4+ and CD8+ cell DNA averaged around 3.3 ug.

Study observations and caveats: Almost 30 CD8+ CDR3 sequences occurred in both the patients and the controls. Patient and control CD8+ Simpson's diversity was not significantly different.

This clonotype was detected ten times or more. Its antigen is still unknown. Investigators profiled TCR beta VDJ and CDR3 from genomic DNA template. TCRdb re-called the reads with MiXCR, one entry per CDR3 protein. The data hold about 210,000 distinct CDR3 sequences, with roughly 35% observed a single time. Source material: sorted CD4+, CD8+, or CD8+CD57+ T cells (not recorded which) from PBMCs. The sequence derives from a human donor in good health, serving as a control.

DNA for the CDR3: TGTGCCAGCAGCTTAGGGGTTTACTCCTACAATGAGCAGTTCTTC. Its translation: CASSLGVYSYNEQFF. The chain carries TRBV7-9 and TRBJ2-1; no reliable D call. V was clipped by 1 base and J by 0 bases, with 7 bases between them. CDR1 SEHNR and CDR2 FQNEAQ come from the germline V gene (reference sequence). CDR3 length: 15 residues.